The 24 T cell receptor beta chains in this list originate from one sample, sequenced in a study of blood T cell repertoires in COVID-19. Profiled with immunoSEQ multiplex PCR; TCRdb holds only in-frame clones, not every one. Of about 80,000 clones listed, 88% are singletons. What was sequenced was peripheral blood. Source of these receptors: a man in his 70s with acute or convalescent COVID-19.

This chain uses TRBV4-3 with TRBJ2-3, with TRBD2 identical over 7 bases. Germline loops: CDR1 LGHNA, CDR2 YSLEER. The ends lost 0 bases at V and 3 bases at J; junction bases unmatched: 6. This CDR3 contains 16 residues. This CDR3 reads CASSQEPAGKTDTQYF. The CDR3, as DNA: TGCGCCAGCAGCCAAGAACCAGCGGGGAAAACAGATACGCAGTATTTT.

The chain couples TRBV6-1 to TRBJ1-6; 7 bases align to TRBD1. This CDR3 contains 15 residues. The trim removed 3 bases at V and 10 bases at J, leaving 9 bases unmatched. CDR1 is MNHNS, CDR2 SASEGT, per germline. DNA of the CDR3: TGTGCCAGCAGTGAGAGAAACAGGGGAGGATCACCCCTCCACTTT. Translation: CASSERNRGGSPLHF.

This clone was observed a single time. This chain joins TRBV6-1 and TRBJ2-1, with no clear D. This CDR3 is built from 17 residues. With 3 bases removed from V and 2 bases from J, the gap between germline ends came to 17 bases. Germline-derived CDR1 and CDR2 are MNHNS and SASEGT. CDR3 protein: CASSDLWSVQPYNEQFF. CDR3 DNA sequence: TGTGCCAGCAGTGATTTATGGTCAGTCCAACCCTACAATGAGCAGTTCTTC.

The chain recombines TRBV7-2 with TRBJ1-6; D not resolved. The CDR3 sequence is 16 residues long. Germline lookup yields CDR1 SGHTA and CDR2 FQGNSA. V was shortened by 1 base and J by 0 bases, with 7 bases between the two germline ends. CDR3 amino acids: CASSLGGSSYNSPLHF. CDR3 coding DNA: TGTGCCAGCAGCTTAGGAGGGAGCTCCTATAATTCACCCCTCCACTTT.

This clone has just one count. This sequence joins TRBV2 and TRBJ2-3; 8 bases line up with TRBD2. The CDR3 length is 16 residues. The V segment lost 5 bases and the J segment 4 bases; nucleotides outside the gene matches: 11. CDR1 is SNHLY, CDR2 FYNNEI, per germline. This CDR3 is CASSNKVAGLADTQYF. As DNA, the CDR3 is TGTGCCAGCAGTAACAAGGTAGCGGGATTAGCAGATACGCAGTATTTT.

This sequence joins TRBV5-1 and TRBJ1-3; weak D call: TRBD1 (6 bases). The length of the CDR3 is 16 residues. CDR1 SGHRS and CDR2 YFSETQ come from the germline V gene. Deletions cut 4 bases from V and 1 base from J, with 15 bases between. The CDR3 sequence: CASSTGTINSGNTIYF. The CDR3 bases are TGCGCCAGCAGCACCGGGACAATAAATTCTGGAAACACCATATATTTT.

This chain connects TRBV9 to TRBJ2-2; D is uncertain. The CDR3 consists of 13 residues. Trimming cost V 2 bases and J 5 bases, with 7 bases left between them. Germline loops: CDR1 SGDLS, CDR2 YYNGEE. The CDR3 nucleotides read TGTGCCAGCAGCGTTGAGATTACCGGGGAGCTGTTTTTT. It yields the protein CASSVEITGELFF.

The chain is built from TRBV7-2 and TRBJ2-2; D is possibly TRBD1 (6 bases). The CDR3 loop spans 14 amino acids. Per the germline V gene, CDR1 is SGHTA and CDR2 is FQGNSA. Deletions cut 6 bases from V and 6 bases from J, with 14 bases between. The CDR3 reads CASRNRVIAGELFF. CDR3 DNA: TGTGCCAGCAGAAACAGGGTAATCGCCGGGGAGCTGTTTTTT.

This clone was seen more than once but under ten times. This chain connects TRBV15 to TRBJ1-1, with 7 bases identical to TRBD1. The CDR3 length is 20 residues. Germline V lookup: CDR1 LNHNV, CDR2 YYDKDF (reference sequence). The V gene end was trimmed by 5 bases and the J gene end by 1 base; junction bases not matched to a gene: 22. As DNA, the CDR3 is TGTGCCACCAGCCGGGCCGGGGACAGCCGTGCGTTCGGAACGAACACTGAAGCTTTCTTT. As protein: CATSRAGDSRAFGTNTEAFF.

This chain connects TRBV6-2 or TRBV6-3 to TRBJ1-1; D is uncertain. This CDR3 is 12 amino acids long. Trimming stripped 2 bases from V and 4 bases from J, with 5 bases between. Germline V lookup: CDR1 MNHEY, CDR2 SVGEGT. This chain's CDR3 is CASSYRATEAFF. The DNA for the CDR3 is TGTGCCAGCAGTTACCGCGCCACTGAAGCTTTCTTT.

The chain recombines TRBV10-3 with TRBJ1-2, with D perhaps TRBD1 (6 bases). Trimming took off 10 bases at V and 1 base at J, with 16 bases between the two ends. The CDR3 runs 14 residues. Germline CDR1 is ENHRY and CDR2 is SYGVKD. The CDR3 DNA reads as TGTGCCACCCACTCGGGACACAGTAACTATGGCTACACCTTC. Protein product: CATHSGHSNYGYTF.

V is TRBV30 and J is TRBJ2-1, with 15 bases aligning to TRBD2. This CDR3 comprises 14 residues. The J segment lost 11 bases and the V segment lost 1 base, leaving 3 bases of the junction unmatched. Germline lookup yields CDR1 GTSNPN and CDR2 SVGIG (reference sequence). CDR3 amino acids: CAWSGTSGGAKQFF. CDR3 sequence (DNA): TGTGCCTGGAGTGGGACTAGCGGGGGGGCAAAGCAGTTCTTC. The full variable domain, its missing parts supplied by reference TRBV30 and TRBJ2-1, is SQTIHQWPATLVQPVGSPLSLECTVEGTSNPNLYWYRQAAGRGLQLLFYSVGIGQISSEVPQNLSASRPQDRQFILSSKKLLLSDSGFYLCAWSGTSGGAKQFFGPGTRLTVL.

V usage is TRBV10-2 and J usage is TRBJ1-5; D may be TRBD1 (6 bases). Trimming cost V 6 bases and J 1 base, with 22 bases left between them. Germline loops: CDR1 WSHSY, CDR2 SAAADI. CDR3 size: 18 residues. This CDR3 is CASSDLPYRVDSNQPQHF. As DNA, the CDR3 is TGCGCCAGCAGCGATCTCCCCTACAGGGTCGACAGCAATCAGCCCCAGCATTTT.

This clone was counted once. The chain combines TRBV29-1 with TRBJ2-3; D might be TRBD1 (6 bases). The CDR3 loop spans 13 amino acids. Looked up from germline, CDR1 is SQVTM and CDR2 is ANQGSEA. Trimming left V 6 bases short and J 4 bases short, with 14 bases between. The CDR3 DNA reads TGCAGCGTGTGGGGATCAGGGGCAGATACGCAGTATTTT. As protein: CSVWGSGADTQYF.

The rearrangement joins TRBV9 to TRBJ2-6; the match to TRBD2 covers 8 bases. The V gene end was trimmed by 0 bases and the J gene end by 4 bases; junction bases not matched to a gene: 9. This CDR3 comprises 18 residues. Germline V gives CDR1 SGDLS, CDR2 YYNGEE. The DNA for the CDR3 is TGTGCCAGCAGCGTAGCGGGAGGGCCCTCTAGGGGGGCCAACGTCCTGACTTTC. Protein sequence: CASSVAGGPSRGANVLTF. The variable domain in full, with the rest retrieved from reference TRBV9 and TRBJ2-6, is DSGVTQTPKHLITATGQRVTLRCSPRSGDLSVYWYQQSLDQGLQFLIQYYNGEERAKGNILERFSAQQFPDLHSELNLSSLELGDSALYFCASSVAGGPSRGANVLTFGAGSRLTVL.

This chain uses TRBV5-4 with TRBJ1-2; TRBD1 aligns across 9 bases. Germline-derived CDR1 and CDR2 are SGHNT and YYREEE (reference sequence). The CDR3 is made up of 15 amino acids. J was trimmed by 5 bases and V by 0 bases; bases with no gene match: 5. The CDR3 bases are TGTGCCAGCAGCTTGGCCCCGGGACAGGGTTATGGCTACACCTTC. Amino acids: CASSLAPGQGYGYTF.

The rearrangement links TRBV6-6 to TRBJ2-3; 7 bases are shared with TRBD2. CDR1 MNHNY and CDR2 SVGAGI come from the germline V gene (reference sequence). V lost 2 bases and J lost 4; bases outside the gene matches: 6. The CDR3 is made up of 15 amino acids. DNA for the CDR3: TGTGCCAGCAGTTACAAGGCGGGGGTGCCAGATACGCAGTATTTT. Protein: CASSYKAGVPDTQYF.

The chain links TRBV9 to TRBJ1-4; 10 nucleotides line up with TRBD1. The CDR3 consists of 16 residues. The trim removed 3 bases at V and 11 bases at J, leaving 13 bases unmatched. The germline CDR1 and CDR2 sequences are SGDLS and YYNGEE. Here the CDR3 reads CASSAGSGQGNFKLFF. The CDR3 DNA reads TGTGCCAGCAGCGCGGGATCGGGACAGGGGAATTTTAAACTGTTTTTT.

The genes are TRBV10-3 and TRBJ1-5, with D possibly being TRBD1 (6 bases). CDR3 length: 15 residues. The V and J ends lost 7 bases and 2 bases respectively, with 15 bases between them. Germline V CDR1 and CDR2: ENHRY, SYGVKD. The CDR3 loop is CAINEGGYGNQPQHF. CDR3 sequence (DNA): TGTGCCATCAACGAAGGGGGATATGGCAATCAGCCCCAGCATTTT.

V gene TRBV28 combines with J gene TRBJ1-3, with D perhaps TRBD1 (6 bases). Trimming shortened V by 4 bases and J by 0 bases, and 13 bases separated the two germline ends. CDR1 is MDHEN and CDR2 is SYDVKM in the germline V gene. CDR3 length: 16 residues. The CDR3 bases are TGTGCCAGCAGTTCAGGGGTCAGGACCTCTGGAAACACCATATATTTT. Protein sequence: CASSSGVRTSGNTIYF. Drawing the rest from reference TRBV28 and TRBJ1-3, the complete variable domain is DVKVTQSSRYLVKRTGEKVFLECVQDMDHENMFWYRQDPGLGLRLIYFSYDVKMKEKGDIPEGYSVSREKKERFSLILESASTNQTSMYLCASSSGVRTSGNTIYFGEGSWLTVV.

The chain couples TRBV28 to TRBJ2-7; tentatively, D is TRBD1 (6 bases). The CDR3 runs to 14 residues. The V and J ends lost 8 bases and 4 bases respectively, with 18 bases between them. Per the germline V gene, CDR1 is MDHEN and CDR2 is SYDVKM. The CDR3 here is CASVTRGRGYEQYF. The CDR3 region has the DNA TGTGCCAGCGTCACCAGGGGCAGGGGTTACGAGCAGTACTTC.

This clone came up once. V gene TRBV5-3 combines with J gene TRBJ1-5; no clear D. TRBV5-3 belongs to the ORF category, with a function that is uncertain. The CDR3 length is 16 residues. The V end was cut by 3 bases, the J end by 4 bases, with 17 bases between. CDR3 in DNA: TGTGCCAGAAGCTCCCGAGCGATAGGTCCTAATCAGCCCCAGCATTTT. Amino acids: CARSSRAIGPNQPQHF.

This rearrangement joins TRBV11-2 to TRBJ1-6, with 7 bases that match TRBD1. The CDR3 totals 16 residues. Germline V gene sequence: CDR1 SGHAT, CDR2 FQNNGV. J lost 9 bases, V lost 0 bases, and 8 bases had no gene match. CDR3 region: CASSLETGNVISPLHF. CDR3 in DNA: TGTGCCAGCAGCTTAGAGACAGGGAACGTTATTTCACCCCTCCACTTT.

The chain recombines TRBV3-1 (or the pseudogene TRBV3-2) with TRBJ1-1; possible D gene TRBD1, 6 bases. V shed 1 base and J shed 1 base, with 10 bases lying between them. This CDR3 comprises 15 residues. Germline V lookup: CDR1 LGHDT, CDR2 YNNKEL (reference sequence). For the CDR3, the DNA is TGTGCCAGCAGCCAAGGCATAGGGGGGAACACTGAAGCTTTCTTT. The encoded protein is CASSQGIGGNTEAFF.